This record looks at one T cell receptor beta chain sequence and its context. What antigen it recognizes has not been identified. The sample holds no much larger clone one base away, and base qualities are not on file. This record comes from a study of blood T cells in healthy people across ages (dated by TCRdb to 2015 to 2017). In terms of the full investigation: Template switching captured roughly one uniquely barcoded TCR beta cDNA molecule per two T cells in model experiments. Using deep sequencing normalized with unique cDNA molecular identifiers, the study measured how TCR beta repertoire diversity changes with age. The donors were divided into four age groups: young (average around 16 years), middle-aged (almost 40), aged (approximately 59) and long-lived (roughly 86). To avoid experimental bias, donors of different ages were randomly spread across the sequencing lanes. For two donors (one aged 18 to 30 and one aged 80 or older), the study analyzed two additional independent replicas of 1 million unique cDNA reads from the same blood draw. Study-wide findings and limitations: The percentage of naive T cells measured by flow cytometry correlated strongly with observed TCR beta diversity. Conclusive comparison of naive and antigen-experienced compartments was prevented by the profiling of bulk unsorted PBMCs. Estimates of total diversity based on one million sequenced T cells were regarded as lower bounds and as underestimates. Because the CMV infection status of the donors was unknown, age-related changes in expanded clonotypes may potentially have been confounded. Compared with the aged group, the long-lived group had more naive CD4+ T cells, fewer expanded clones and increased TCR diversity, suggesting age selection. Observed TCR beta diversity per million T cells fell roughly linearly with age, and a significant reduction was already apparent by age roughly 40.

Library construction relied on 5' RACE. For sequencing, an Illumina HiSeq 2500 was employed. A second PCR of about 7 to 12 cycles was performed with a sample-barcoded 5' primer and a J-beta primer mix. A template-switch 5' adaptor carrying 12 random nucleotides introduced a unique molecular identifier onto each TCR beta cDNA molecule. At least 2.5 million CDR3-containing paired-end reads were obtained from each sample. First-strand cDNA synthesis was performed from all RNA using the Mint cDNA synthesis kit, with priming by a TRBC-specific oligonucleotide. Following uracil-DNA glycosylase treatment, all cDNA underwent a first 18-cycle PCR with the universal primers M1SS and BC2_uni_R. The paper's processing steps were these. For normalization, 1 million high-quality reads were randomly selected from each sample, with every read carrying a distinct molecular identifier. Instead of being binned into consensus sequences, reads with shared molecular identifiers were discarded. MiTCR, run with a Q25 quality threshold and the strictest error-elimination algorithm, handled CDR3 identification, clonotype clustering and error correction. A nonparametric unseen species model using Euler transformation provided a lower-bound estimate of total TCR beta diversity. TCRdb redid the processing of the public reads, applying fastp at Q25 and MiXCR, and retained in-frame beta chains. Identical CDR3 protein sequences are pooled into one entry, listed with their most common genes and DNA. TCRdb, rather than the study authors, made the V and J calls. This sample holds some 670,000 distinct CDR3 sequences; 52% were observed only once. The ten largest clones represent about 14% of the sample.

Donors were 40 or so systemically healthy Caucasian individuals from Russia aged roughly 6 to 100 years. Each donor gave 9.5 to 10 milliliters of peripheral blood, drawn into EDTA-treated Vacutainer tubes. PBMCs were isolated by Ficoll-Paque density-gradient centrifugation, with at least 6 million obtained per sample. Total RNA was extracted from PBMCs with Trizol reagent, with at least 5.5 micrograms obtained per sample. Naive CD45RAhigh/CD27high T cell percentages were measured by flow cytometry on a PBMC aliquot from every donor. Germline trimming: 5 bases from V, 5 bases from J; junction bases outside gene matches: 10. Measured from the cysteine to the phenylalanine, the CDR3 is 15 residues long. Solely the CDR3 DNA is kept, with 45 bases framed from the first base.

This TCR was sampled from a woman of 80 years or more in good health. The receptor chain draws on TRBV12-3 or TRBV12-4 and TRBJ1-2; the central 8 bases match TRBD1. Material for sequencing was blood. CDR3 loop: CASSPRQGSGYGYTF. The DNA reads TGTGCCAGCAGTCCCAGACAGGGGTCGGGGTATGGCTACACCTTC.